This entry describes one TCR beta chain. The specificity of this receptor is unknown. The sample holds no much larger clone one base away, and base qualities are not on file. The method was the immunoSEQ multiplex PCR assay. For the multiplex PCR, a mixture combining 60 forward primers for TCR Vbeta segments and 13 reverse primers for TCR Jbeta segments was used. The CDR3 region of rearranged TCR beta genes was amplified from genomic DNA by a multiplex PCR assay. Amplified TCR beta libraries were sequenced as 87-base-pair reads on the Illumina HiSeq System. Per the source publication's procedure: A later analysis tallied 75 million to 85 million unique TCR beta chains across the 666 repertoires, and approximately 11 million of those chains were shared by two or more donors. Raw reads were error-corrected and collapsed into unique sequences with a nearest-neighbor algorithm that merged closely related sequences to remove PCR and sequencing errors. Alignment of CDR3 sequences to IMGT reference sequences was used to assign V, D and J gene segments. Each retained sequence needed at least a six-nucleotide match to both a V gene segment and a J gene segment. A rearrangement counted as productive if the CDR3 had no stop codons and remained in frame with V and J, and every other rearrangement counted as non-productive. CDR3 was defined according to IMGT convention as the region running from the second conserved V-encoded cysteine to the conserved J-encoded phenylalanine. The earlier analysis of some 550 of the donors excluded any sequence lacking an unambiguous match to a single V gene segment. An earlier analysis of some 610 of the donors called V segments functional above 56.7% productive rearrangements and segregating when the between-donor standard deviation exceeded 5%. A statistical classification framework was built for diagnosing cytomegalovirus status from the catalog of TCR beta chain sequences. V and J gene assignment, in a later analysis, came from comparing TCR nucleotide sequences with IMGT/GENE-DB human TR gene sequences. In a later analysis, CDR3 sequences and most-parsimonious VDJ recombination scenarios were assigned using the TCRdist pipeline. A later analysis defined each TCR beta chain by its CDR3 amino acid sequence plus V-gene family, and excluded reads lacking a unique V-gene family. To address suspected cross-contamination and a sequencing artifact, a later analysis removed under 600 highly shared, low-generation-probability nucleotide sequences. In a later analysis, a clonal expansion index was calculated for each public chain from normalized within-repertoire ranks of inferred template counts. Generation probabilities in a later analysis came from a VDJ recombination model fitted to out-of-frame rearrangements, and those results were checked against IGoR. Hypergeometric tests were used in a later analysis to score TCR-TCR, TCR-HLA and TCR-CMV co-occurrence, with a repertoire-size bias correction applied to the TCR pairs. A later analysis estimated false discovery rates by permuting HLA or CMV assignments 20 times. A later analysis grouped co-occurring TCRs with DBSCAN, adding TCRdist sequence similarity when clustering within HLA-allele-positive subsets. Repertoires with fewer than 30,000 or more than 120,000 public chains, plus five repertoires with anomalous nucleotide sharing, were excluded from co-occurrence clustering. What TCRdb holds here is the immuneACCESS table cut down to in-frame rearrangements. Part of the clones is not present; checked against another copy, under half of the missing clones reflect an unresolved V gene, and the others are unexplained. Clone size and V and J calls were adopted from that table, with D and trimming inferred from the DNA. Counted in this sample were 98,000 or so clones; approximately 80% of them appeared once. 16% of the sample belongs to the ten largest clones.

According to the germline V gene, CDR1 reads SNHLY and CDR2 reads FYNNEI. The trim is 4 bases for V and 1 base for J, with a gap of 10 bases between the germline ends. The CDR3 runs 14 residues from the cysteine to the phenylalanine. CDR3 DNA only is kept here, 42 bases in frame from base 1. This sample is part of a study of cytomegalovirus exposure and HLA in healthy donors (dated by TCRdb to about 2017). Study-level background: In an earlier analysis of 550 to 750 of the donors, 276 Gb of sequence data and 90 million to 120 million unique TCR beta sequences from 150 million to 200 million T cells were reported. An early release that covered 640 HLA-typed donors contained approximately 300 gigabases of sequencing data and around 85 million unique TCR sequences. Of the roughly 400 genotyped donors, 75% to 85% were placed in the genetic ancestry cluster associated with self-reported Caucasian donors. The study was designed to test whether signatures of past pathogen exposure could be identified by cataloging public T cell receptors. The T cell repertoires of under 700 subjects were profiled by immunosequencing and related to cytomegalovirus serostatus. Along with the approximately 700-subject first cohort, a separate validation cohort of over a hundred different subjects was used. To predict cytomegalovirus infection status, the study brought together high-throughput TCR immunosequencing, statistical association of individual TCRs with disease status, and machine learning. A later analysis re-examined previously published TCR beta repertoires from over 500 donors and added high-resolution HLA genotyping to investigate patterns of TCR occurrence. Rather than drawing on any new phenotypic data, the later analysis identified candidate immune exposures from TCR beta sequences and the way those sequences occurred across donors. An earlier analysis of several hundred of the donors applied high-throughput TCR beta sequencing to assess whether each TCR beta V gene segment acted as functional or pseudogenic. Donor age, sex, ethnicity and CMV serostatus were compiled together with the repertoire data. Genome-wide SNP genotypes for about 65% of the roughly 700 donors were used in a later genetic analysis, which treated that subset as a discovery cohort. Every discovery cohort repertoire had been produced on one sequencing platform. HLA typing covered class I and class II loci at four-digit resolution. The number of typed donors differed by locus: about 620-640 for A, B, C, DRB1 and DQB1; 500 to 550 for DQA1; 606 for DPA1; and some 430 for DPB1. About five DR-DQ haplotypes were handled as single units for association and clustering because linkage in the cohort was strong. Among over 350 genotyped donors of the cohort, an average of about 240,000 unique TCR beta nucleotide sequences were sequenced per donor, about a sixth of them non-productive. Study-level results and caveats: The presence/absence analyses assumed that sequencing depth was roughly uniform across donors, and that assumption may not be true. A later analysis associated roughly 17,000 TCR beta sequences with specific HLA alleles at a false discovery rate of 0.05. In vitro tests confirmed that a few of the cytomegalovirus-associated TCR beta chains recognize cytomegalovirus antigens. A total of 164 TCR beta chains were listed by the study as associated with cytomegalovirus. According to the authors, the approach could potentially be generalized to other disease states and immunological phenotypes. Because HLA typing was unavailable for some donors at each locus, only the typed subset was used in association tests. According to a later genetic analysis, donors in an Asian-associated ancestry cluster had fewer N-insertions in productive TCRs than the approximately 650-donor mean. Assigning TCR associations to individual alleles was difficult when HLA alleles, especially DR and DQ, strongly co-occurred. The classifier was reported to diagnose cytomegalovirus status with high specificity and sensitivity in both the original and validation cohorts. Some IMGT-functional V segments, including TRBV6-2 and TRBV6-3, could not be told apart with the 87-base-pair reads, so those segments were excluded. A later analysis found that HLA-associated TCR beta chains were more clonally expanded and had lower generation probabilities than equally common non-associated chains. The earlier analysis of fewer than 750 of the donors excluded some 15 rarely observed V segments, including chromosome 9 orphons, because counts were too low. In an earlier analysis of around 500 of the donors, most TCR beta V segments appeared in productive rearrangements about 90% or about 30% of the time, broadly matching IMGT annotations. Several of the top co-occurrence clusters appeared to be linked to parvovirus B19, influenza, CMV and Epstein-Barr virus, according to a later analysis. Correlated functional status among segregating V segments might reflect linkage disequilibrium, but an unknown experimental factor could not be ruled out. The sequencing pipeline was judged likely to have produced a cluster of highly shared sequence variants as a technical artifact. V-gene and J-gene trimming of TCR beta chains was associated with a missense DCLRE1C variant in a later genetic analysis, and the association was replicated in an independent cohort. The only immune exposure information available for the cohort was CMV serostatus. According to a later analysis, TCR association rates differed among HLA loci, with DRB1 alleles showing the most associated TCRs and HLA-C alleles showing the fewest. Most TCR sequences were seen in very few donors, while some public TCRs were found in many individuals. A further reported finding was that TCR beta sequences accurately predicted the HLA-A and HLA-B alleles for most subjects in the first cohort. The cohort was sequenced for TCR beta chains only, and without alpha or paired-chain data the features that could be detected were limited. According to a later analysis, most CMV-associated TCR beta chains appeared to be HLA-restricted, and the HLA associations seemed to be driven largely by CMV exposure.

The cohort consisted of hundreds of healthy bone marrow donors. At the time of sampling, all cohort members were nominally healthy, though unrecorded immune exposures were likely present. The donor was CMV seropositive and belonged to the group of 250 to 300 seropositive cohort members. A peripheral blood sample was provided by each donor, and peripheral blood mononuclear cells were used for TCR beta sequencing. Genomic DNA extraction from the blood cell samples was performed with the Qiagen DNeasy Blood Extraction Kit. The material sequenced was PBMCs. The chain uses TRBV2 and TRBJ1-1, and TRBD1 may be the D gene, going by 6 matching bases. This clonotype originated in a man in his sixties in good health and CMV-seropositive. Here the CDR3 is given as CASSGGGGNTEAFF. The sequenced DNA: TGTGCCAGCAGTGGAGGGGGGGGGAACACTGAAGCTTTCTTT.